Listed below are T cell receptor beta chains from one sample, sequenced in a study of cytomegalovirus exposure and HLA in healthy donors. Sequencing used immunoSEQ multiplex PCR; TCRdb keeps in-frame clones, though not all of them. The data hold about 210,000 clones, with approximately 80% observed a single time. The sample comprised PBMCs. All receptors come from a woman younger than 45 in good health and CMV-seropositive. CDR3s include the opening cysteine and the closing phenylalanine or tryptophan. Each record gives: V gene, D gene, J gene, clone size, CDR3 DNA, CDR3 protein. A D gene is named only where the DNA matches it firmly. Expanded clones get a size class; other rows say once, few or many, or leave the size out.

TRBV30	-	TRBJ1-1	-	TGTGCCTGGAGTGGGCAAAATGAAGCTTTCTTT	CAWSGQNEAFF
TRBV10-3	-	TRBJ2-5	-	TGTGCCATCTCTACGGAAGAGACCCAGTACTTC	CAISTEETQYF
TRBV7-9	-	TRBJ2-7	once	TGTGCCAGCAGCTTAGCTGGGGGGTGGGCAGGGACCTACGAGCAGTACTTC	CASSLAGGWAGTYEQYF
TRBV7-3	-	TRBJ2-2	-	TGTGCCAGCAGCCCCCTGGACGGGGGAACCGGGGAGCTGTTTTTT	CASSPLDGGTGELFF
TRBV7-9	TRBD1	TRBJ2-2	-	TGTGCCAGCAGCTTACCCACAGGGGCGGGCACCGGGGAGCTGTTTTTT	CASSLPTGAGTGELFF
TRBV6-5	-	TRBJ1-1	-	TGTGCCAGCAGTTATGGGGAGGCCACTGAAGCTTTCTTT	CASSYGEATEAFF
TRBV4-1	TRBD2	TRBJ2-7	-	TGCGCCAGCAGCCAAACCAGACTAGCGGGCCCCACCTACGAGCAGTACTTC	CASSQTRLAGPTYEQYF
TRBV28	-	TRBJ2-4	-	TGTGCCAGCAGTTTCGCTGAGGCCACCAAAAACATTCAGTACTTC	CASSFAEATKNIQYF
TRBV7-2	-	TRBJ1-3	-	TGTGCCAGCAGCCCCCTGGGCGGGGCAAGCTCTGGAAACACCATATATTTT	CASSPLGGASSGNTIYF
TRBV4-2	-	TRBJ2-3	many	TGTGCCAGCAGCCCGGGCGTGAGGGCGCAGTATTTT	CASSPGVRAQYF
TRBV4-3	-	TRBJ1-3	once	TGCGCCAGCAGCCAAGACACGAGCTCTGGAAACACCATATATTTT	CASSQDTSSGNTIYF
TRBV4-1	-	TRBJ1-5	-	TGCGCCAGCAGCCAGTGGCCTAGCAATCAGCCCCAGCATTTT	CASSQWPSNQPQHF
TRBV5-1	-	TRBJ1-1	-	TGCGCCAGCAGCTTGGGAACTCTGAACACTGAAGCTTTCTTT	CASSLGTLNTEAFF
TRBV19	-	TRBJ1-2	-	TGTGCCAGTAGATCCCTTGGTACGGACTATGGCTACACCTTC	CASRSLGTDYGYTF
TRBV7-8	-	TRBJ2-2	once	TGTGCCAGCAGCCCGCGAGCTAACGGGGAGCTGTTTTTT	CASSPRANGELFF
TRBV12-5	TRBD2	TRBJ2-1	-	TGTGCTAGTGGTTCGGGACTAAGCTCCTACAATGAGCAGTTCTTC	CASGSGLSSYNEQFF
TRBV28	TRBD1	TRBJ2-2	-	TGTGCCAGCAGTTCATTGATCGGGACAGGGAACACCGGGGAGCTGTTTTTT	CASSSLIGTGNTGELFF
TRBV27	TRBD1	TRBJ2-3	-	TGTGCCAGCAGTTTAAGGGGAGGGGACAGGGTCACAGATACGCAGTATTTT	CASSLRGGDRVTDTQYF
TRBV19	TRBD1	TRBJ2-1	-	TGTGCCAGTAGTGTGACAGGGCTAACTTACAATGAGCAGTTCTTC	CASSVTGLTYNEQFF
TRBV7-6	TRBD2	TRBJ2-2	-	TGTGCCAGCAGCTTACTAGCGGGGGGTCCGGGCACCGGGGAGCTGTTTTTT	CASSLLAGGPGTGELFF